The clone carrying this TCR beta chain was seen ten or more times. The V gene end was trimmed by 5 bases and the J gene end by 5 bases; junction bases not matched to a gene: 12. The CDR3 sequence is 15 residues long. The data originate from a study of response to subunit inactivated influenza vaccine. TCRdb reprocessed the RT-PCR reads via MiXCR and lists one record per CDR3 protein. Among roughly 710,000 distinct CDR3 sequences listed, around 13% were seen once. Sequencing used PBMCs from blood, obtained 14 to 15 days before vaccination. The chain has TRBV12-3 or TRBV12-4 and TRBJ2-7; 7 bases are shared with TRBD1. The sequence derives from a middle-aged man who received an inactivated influenza vaccine. CDR3 region: CASSTTGTVLHEQYF. For the CDR3, the DNA is TGTGCCAGCAGTACGACCGGGACAGTTCTCCACGAGCAGTACTTC.